This T cell receptor (beta chain) was obtained from a study of blood T cells in healthy people across ages. Findings of the study overall: When one million T cells were used, diversity estimates were thought to be underestimates.

The V gene's germline CDR1 is SGHTA and CDR2 FQGNSA. Trimming took off 5 bases at V and 0 bases at J, with 20 bases between the two ends. The CDR3 has 18 residues. A second PCR of about 7 to 12 cycles used a sample-barcoded 5' primer and a J-beta primer mix. CDR3-containing paired-end reads numbering at least 2.5 million came from each sample. TCRdb recomputed calls from the 5' RACE reads with MiXCR, one row per CDR3 protein. The data contain roughly 730,000 distinct CDR3 sequences, 56% of them singletons. Regarding this clonotype: The antigen remains undetermined.

The TCR was taken from a man aged 35 to 55 in good health. The sequencing sample was made of blood. V gene TRBV7-2 combines with J gene TRBJ2-4; possible D gene TRBD2, 5 bases. CDR3 coding DNA: TGTGCCAGCAGCCCTCGTAATACTTTGGGGAGAGCCAAAAACATTCAGTACTTC. Protein: CASSPRNTLGRAKNIQYF.